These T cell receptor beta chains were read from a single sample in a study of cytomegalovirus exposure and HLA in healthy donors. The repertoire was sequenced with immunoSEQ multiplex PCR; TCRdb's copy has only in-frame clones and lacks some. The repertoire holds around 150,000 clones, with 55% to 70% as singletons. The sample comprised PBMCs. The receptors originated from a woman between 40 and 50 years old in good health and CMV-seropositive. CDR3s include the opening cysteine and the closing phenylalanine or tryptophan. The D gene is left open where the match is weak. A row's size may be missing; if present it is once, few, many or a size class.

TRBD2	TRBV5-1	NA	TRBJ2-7	TGCGCCAGCAGCTTTGGACTAGCGGGAGCTAGGCTAACTACCTACGAGCAGTACTTC	CASSFGLAGARLTTYEQYF
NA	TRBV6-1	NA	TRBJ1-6	TGTGCCAGCAGTGGAGGAAGGGGGAGTTCACCCCTCAACTTT	CASSGGRGSSPLNF
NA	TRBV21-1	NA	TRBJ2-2	TGTGCCAGCGGACAGACATGCCGGATCGGGGAGCTGTTTTTT	CASGQTCRIGELFF
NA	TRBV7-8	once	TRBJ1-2	TGTGCCAGCAGCTTAGTTTCTGAGAACTATGGCTACACCTTC	CASSLVSENYGYTF
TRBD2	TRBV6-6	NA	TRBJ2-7	TGTGCCAGCAGAAAACCCGTTGCGGGAGGCTCCTACGAGCAGTACTTC	CASRKPVAGGSYEQYF
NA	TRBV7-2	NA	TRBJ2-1	TGTGCCAGCAGCTTACCTCAGGGGCTAGGGTACAATGAGCAGTTCTTC	CASSLPQGLGYNEQFF
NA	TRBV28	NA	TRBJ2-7	TGTGCCAGCAGTTTAGGGACTGCCATACCTGGGGAGCAGTACTTC	CASSLGTAIPGEQYF
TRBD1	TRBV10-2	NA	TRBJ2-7	TGCGCCACCGTGGGACAGGTGGGGAACGAGCAGTACTTC	CATVGQVGNEQYF
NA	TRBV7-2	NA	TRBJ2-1	TGTGCCAGCAGCTTAGAAGGACAGACCTTCTACAATGAGCAGTTCTTC	CASSLEGQTFYNEQFF
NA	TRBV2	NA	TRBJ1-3	TGTGCCAGCTATACGGGAGCGTCTGGAAACACCATATATTTT	CASYTGASGNTIYF
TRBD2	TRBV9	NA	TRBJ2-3	TGTGCCAGCAGCGCGACTAGCGGGAGGAGCACAGATACGCAGTATTTT	CASSATSGRSTDTQYF
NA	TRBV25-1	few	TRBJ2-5	TGTGCCAGCAGTGACGTGGGAGGAGAGACCCAGTACTTC	CASSDVGGETQYF
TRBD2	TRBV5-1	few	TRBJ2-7	TGCGCCAGCAGCCTAACTAGCGGGAGGGCCCTGAGCTCCTACGAGCAGTACTTC	CASSLTSGRALSSYEQYF
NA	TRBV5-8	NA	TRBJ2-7	TGTGCCAGCAGCTCAGGACACCTCTACGAGCAGTACTTC	CASSSGHLYEQYF
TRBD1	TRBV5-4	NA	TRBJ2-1	TGTGCCAGCAGCTCCGAGACAGGGGGCCCCGGCTCCTACAATGAGCAGTTCTTC	CASSSETGGPGSYNEQFF
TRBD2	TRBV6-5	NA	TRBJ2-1	TGTGCCAGCAGGGCAGGACTAGTCAATGAGCAGTTCTTC	CASRAGLVNEQFF
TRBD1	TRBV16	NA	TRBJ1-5	TGTGCCAGCAGCCAATCTGGACAGGGCAATCAGCCCCAGCATTTT	CASSQSGQGNQPQHF
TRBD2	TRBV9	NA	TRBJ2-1	TGTGCCAGCAACCCTAGCGGGGCATACAATGAGCAGTTCTTC	CASNPSGAYNEQFF
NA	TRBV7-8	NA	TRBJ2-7	TGTGCCAGCAGCTTAGGAGCCCTACGTCTCGAGCAGTACTTC	CASSLGALRLEQYF
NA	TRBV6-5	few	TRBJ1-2	TGTGCCAGCAGGGGCGGACTGATCTATGGCTACCCCTTC	CASRGGLIYGYPF
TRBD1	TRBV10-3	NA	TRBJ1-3	TGTGCCACAGTCGGGACAGGCTCTGGAAACACCATATATTTT	CATVGTGSGNTIYF
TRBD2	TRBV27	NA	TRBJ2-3	TGTGCCAGCAGTCCAGAGACTAGCGGGGTCACAGATACGCAGTATTTT	CASSPETSGVTDTQYF
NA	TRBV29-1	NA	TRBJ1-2	TGCAGTGACCAGGAATACTATGGCTACACCTTC	CSDQEYYGYTF
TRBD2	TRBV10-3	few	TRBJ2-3	TGTGCCACTTCTGGGGGAGCGGGAGGCTACACAGATACGCAGTATTTT	CATSGGAGGYTDTQYF
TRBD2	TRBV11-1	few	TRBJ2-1	TGTGCCAGCAGCCCCGGGGGGGATGAGCAGTTCTTC	CASSPGGDEQFF
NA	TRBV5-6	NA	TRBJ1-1	TGTGCCAGCAGCTATGGACAAGCTGAAGCTTTCTTT	CASSYGQAEAFF
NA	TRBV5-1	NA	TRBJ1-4	TGCGCCAGCAGCCTAGGGGCCACTAATGAAAAACTGTTTTTT	CASSLGATNEKLFF
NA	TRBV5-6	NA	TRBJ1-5	TGTGCCAGCAGCTTACGTCAAGACTCTAATAGCAATCAGCCCCAGAATTTT	CASSLRQDSNSNQPQNF
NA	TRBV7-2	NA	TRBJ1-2	TGTGCCAGCAGCTCCTCAGGGGAGGGAGGCTACACCTTC	CASSSSGEGGYTF
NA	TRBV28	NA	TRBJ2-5	TGTGCCAGCGATTCTCCAGGGTACCAAGAGACCCAGTACTTC	CASDSPGYQETQYF
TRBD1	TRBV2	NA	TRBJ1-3	TGTGCCAGCAGTCCGGGACAGGGGGTCTACTCTGGAAACACCATATATTTT	CASSPGQGVYSGNTIYF
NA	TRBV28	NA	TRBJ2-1	TGTGCCAGCGCTAATGGGGGGTTCGACAATGAGCAGTTCTTC	CASANGGFDNEQFF
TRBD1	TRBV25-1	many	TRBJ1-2	TGTGCCAGCAGCAACACAGGGGTCAGCTATGGCTACACCTTC	CASSNTGVSYGYTF
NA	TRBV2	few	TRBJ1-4	TGTGCCAGCAGATTGACAGCAACTAATGAAAAACTGTTTTTT	CASRLTATNEKLFF
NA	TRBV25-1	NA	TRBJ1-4	TGTGCCAGCAGTCCCCCGGGCAGGGGAAGTGGGAAACTGTTTTTT	CASSPPGRGSGKLFF
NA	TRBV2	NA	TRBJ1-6	TGTGCCAGCAGTGTTAGCTCCTATAATTCACCCCTCCACTTT	CASSVSSYNSPLHF
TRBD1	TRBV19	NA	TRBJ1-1	TGTGCCAGTAGCAGACAGGGGGGGCCTGAAGCTTTCTTT	CASSRQGGPEAFF
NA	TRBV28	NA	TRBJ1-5	TGTGCCAGCAGTTTATTTGGCAGGGGACAGCCCCAGCATTTT	CASSLFGRGQPQHF
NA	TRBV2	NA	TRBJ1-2	TGTGCCAGCAGTGAGGCCGGTCGGGACAAAACCGGCTACACCTTC	CASSEAGRDKTGYTF
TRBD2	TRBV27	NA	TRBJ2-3	TGTGCCAGCAGTCCGGGAGGCGGGGGGGACACAGATACGCAGTATTTT	CASSPGGGGDTDTQYF
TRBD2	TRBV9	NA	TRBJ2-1	TGTGCCAGCAGCGCCGGGACTAGACCCTACAATGAGCAGTTCTTC	CASSAGTRPYNEQFF